The clone carrying this T cell receptor (beta chain) has a count of ten or more. Graves' hyperthyroidism showing no ophthalmopathy progression within 18 months was considered stable. The study excluded patients with uncontrolled infection, other autoimmune disease, pregnancy or lactation. Clinical symptoms, serum thyroxine and TRAb, thyroid ultrasound and orbital computed tomography were used for the diagnoses. Approximately 9.3 ml of fresh peripheral blood supplied the PBMCs. The data originate from a study of T cells in Graves' hyperthyroidism and ophthalmopathy. This CDR3 contains 15 residues. Germline V lookup: CDR1 SGHTA, CDR2 FQGNSA. Trimming stripped 0 bases from V and 5 bases from J, with 13 bases between. TCR beta CDR3 sequences were amplified from RNA transcripts. The HTBI primer set was used in a first-round RT-PCR of the TCR CDR3. TCRdb analysed the multiplex PCR reads with MiXCR anew, one entry per CDR3 protein. Of 350,000 to 500,000 distinct CDR3 sequences in the sample, about an eighth were seen once.

This receptor was identified in a woman in her late teens or twenties with Graves' hyperthyroidism. Sequenced: blood. V is TRBV7-2 and J is TRBJ2-5; D may be TRBD2 (7 bases). The CDR3 sequence is CASSLAAGARETQYF. DNA for the CDR3: TGTGCCAGCAGCTTAGCGGCGGGGGCAAGGGAGACCCAGTACTTC.